These 24 T cell receptor beta chains came from one sample sequenced in a study of technical replicates of blood from several donors. Assay used: immunoSEQ multiplex PCR; TCRdb lists only in-frame clones, some missing. This table has about 82,000 clones, about nine tenths appearing once. Material for sequencing was T cells isolated from PBMCs. The receptors stem from a human donor in good health.

The chain employs TRBV6-5 and TRBJ2-7; unclear D gene. This CDR3 spans 11 amino acids. The germline V gene encodes CDR1 MNHEY and CDR2 SVGAGI. Trimming removed 4 bases at V and 4 bases at J, with 5 bases between. DNA for the CDR3: TGTGCCAGCAGTTTCGGGTACGAGCAGTACTTC. Residues: CASSFGYEQYF.

The CDR3 DNA reads TGCAGCGTTGAGACAGGGGGAATGGCCTACGAGCAGTACTTC. As protein: CSVETGGMAYEQYF. The rearrangement uses TRBV29-1 and TRBJ2-5; 9 positions match TRBD1. The J call could be wrong; TRBJ2-7 is a better fit for the DNA end. CDR1 SQVTM and CDR2 ANQGSEA come from the germline V gene. The CDR3 length is 14 residues.

In its sample, this clone was seen a few times. The chain joins TRBV5-4 to TRBJ1-6; TRBD1 might be the D (5 bases). CDR1 is SGHNT, CDR2 YYREEE, per germline (reference sequence). The germline V and J ends were trimmed by 2 bases and 8 bases, with 14 bases remaining between them. The CDR3 contains 15 residues. CDR3 DNA sequence: TGTGCCAGCAGCTTAGGGGTCTTAGGTGATTCACCCCTCCACTTT. Translated, it gives CASSLGVLGDSPLHF.

J is TRBJ1-5 and V is TRBV6-1; weak D call: TRBD1 (6 bases). The CDR3 runs 15 residues. The V gene's germline CDR1 is MNHNS and CDR2 SASEGT. V lost 6 bases to trimming and J lost 0 bases, with 12 bases between them. CDR3 sequence: CASRDRPYSNQPQHF. The CDR3 DNA is TGTGCCAGCAGAGACAGGCCGTATAGCAATCAGCCCCAGCATTTT.

V is TRBV30 and J is TRBJ1-2; no clear D. Germline V gene data show CDR1 as GTSNPN and CDR2 as SVGIG (reference sequence). The CDR3 covers 16 residues. The V gene lost 0 bases and the J gene lost 4 bases, with 18 bases spanning the gap. CDR3 bases: TGTGCCTGGAGTGTACGGGGTGCACCTCATTCCTATGGCTACACCTTC. This encodes CAWSVRGAPHSYGYTF.

The V gene is TRBV19, the J gene TRBJ2-5, with TRBD2 matching 12 bases. The CDR3 sequence is 17 residues long. J was trimmed by 5 bases and V by 1 base; bases with no gene match: 8. Germline V gene data show CDR1 as LNHDA and CDR2 as SQIVND (reference sequence). CDR3 sequence reads: CASSIGLAGGHTETQYF. CDR3 DNA sequence: TGTGCCAGTAGTATAGGGCTAGCGGGGGGGCATACGGAGACCCAGTACTTC. Full variable domain (outside the CDR3, taken from reference TRBV19 and TRBJ2-5): DGGITQSPKYLFRKEGQNVTLSCEQNLNHDAMYWYRQDPGQGLRLIYYSQIVNDFQKGDIAEGYSVSREKKESFPLTVTSAQKNPTAFYLCASSIGLAGGHTETQYFGPGTRLLVL.

V and J are TRBV14 and TRBJ2-1, with 9 bases identical to TRBD2. There are 18 residues in the CDR3. Germline V CDR1 and CDR2: SGHDN, FVKESK. The V gene end was trimmed by 0 bases and the J gene end by 0 bases; junction bases not matched to a gene: 6. This CDR3 reads CASSQDSGSIVSYNEQFF. In DNA form, the CDR3 reads TGTGCCAGCAGCCAAGATAGCGGGAGTATCGTCTCCTACAATGAGCAGTTCTTC.

This clone was observed a single time. DNA for the CDR3: TGTGCCAGCTCACCAGAATCAGAACGTGGAAACACCATATATTTT. Amino acid sequence: CASSPESERGNTIYF. The chain recombines TRBV18 with TRBJ1-3; D is unresolved. Trimming took off 2 bases at V and 3 bases at J, with 11 bases between the two ends. Germline lookup yields CDR1 KGHSH and CDR2 LQKENI. This CDR3 contains 15 residues.

This chain connects TRBV5-4 to TRBJ1-3, with 7 nucleotides matching TRBD1. This CDR3 contains 16 residues. V was pared by 0 bases and J by 4 bases, with 7 bases of the junction left unmatched. Germline V lookup: CDR1 SGHNT, CDR2 YYREEE (reference sequence). CDR3: CASSLGQGVSGNTIYF. CDR3 coding DNA: TGTGCCAGCAGCTTGGGACAGGGAGTTTCCGGAAACACCATATATTTT. Supplemented by reference TRBV5-4 and TRBJ1-3, the full variable domain reads ETGVTQSPTHLIKTRGQQVTLRCSSQSGHNTVSWYQQALGQGPQFIFQYYREEENGRGNFPPRFSGLQFPNYSSELNVNALELDDSALYLCASSLGQGVSGNTIYFGEGSWLTVV.

The J gene is TRBJ2-5, the V gene TRBV19; TRBD2 aligns across 10 bases. This CDR3 is built from 17 residues. Germline lookup yields CDR1 LNHDA and CDR2 SQIVND (reference sequence). Trimming cost V 4 bases and J 5 bases; bases outside gene matches: 13. CDR3 sequence (DNA): TGTGCCAGTAGTACTATCAGCCTAGCGGGGGCGGTGGAGACCCAGTACTTC. Translation: CASSTISLAGAVETQYF. Combining the CDR3 with reference TRBV19 and TRBJ2-5 gives the whole variable domain DGGITQSPKYLFRKEGQNVTLSCEQNLNHDAMYWYRQDPGQGLRLIYYSQIVNDFQKGDIAEGYSVSREKKESFPLTVTSAQKNPTAFYLCASSTISLAGAVETQYFGPGTRLLVL.

The rearrangement links TRBV13 to TRBJ2-2; 9 positions agree with TRBD2. The junction had 8 bases not matched to a gene; V was cut back by 6 bases and J by 6 bases. This CDR3 is built from 15 residues. Germline V gene lookup returns CDR1 PRHDT and CDR2 FYEKMQ (reference sequence). For the CDR3, the DNA is TGTGCCAGCAGGCCTCTTGCGGGGGGGGCCGGGGAGCTGTTTTTT. This sequence encodes CASRPLAGGAGELFF.

This clone was seen just once. The V and J genes are TRBV9 and TRBJ2-1; 9 bases match TRBD1. This CDR3 region has 16 residues. Germline loops: CDR1 SGDLS, CDR2 YYNGEE. V gave up 2 bases and J gave up 7 bases; unmatched junction bases: 10. Here the CDR3 DNA reads TGTGCCAGCAGCGTCCCGACAGGGGGGACATGGAATGAGCAGTTCTTC. It is translated as CASSVPTGGTWNEQFF.

The chain has TRBV18 and TRBJ2-2, with 11 bases lining up with TRBD2. The ends lost 8 bases at V and 3 bases at J; junction bases unmatched: 5. Germline V gene lookup returns CDR1 KGHSH and CDR2 LQKENI. The CDR3 extends over 15 amino acids. CDR3 bases: TGTGCCAGCGGACCTAGCGGGGGGTACACCGGGGAGCTGTTTTTT. It codes for CASGPSGGYTGELFF.

This rearrangement joins TRBV2 to TRBJ1-5; tentatively, D is TRBD1 (5 bases). The CDR3 extends over 17 amino acids. The germline V and J ends were trimmed by 6 bases and 2 bases, with 20 bases remaining between them. The germline V gene has CDR1 SNHLY and CDR2 FYNNEI. CDR3 protein: CASSADSANRRNQPQHF. The CDR3 nucleotides read TGTGCCAGCAGCGCTGACAGCGCTAACCGACGCAATCAGCCCCAGCATTTT. Using reference TRBV2 and TRBJ1-5 for the parts outside the CDR3, the full variable domain is EPEVTQTPSHQVTQMGQEVILRCVPISNHLYFYWYRQILGQKVEFLVSFYNNEISEKSEIFDDQFSVERPDGSNFTLKIRSTKLEDSAMYFCASSADSANRRNQPQHFGDGTRLSIL.

The V call is TRBV6-1, the J call TRBJ1-5, with D uncertain. V gave up 7 bases and J gave up 3 bases, with 16 bases separating them. Germline V gene sequence: CDR1 MNHNS, CDR2 SASEGT. There are 15 residues in the CDR3. The CDR3 region has the DNA TGTGCCAGCATCTACGGGAGGTTGGCCAATCAGCCCCAGCATTTT. Its translation: CASIYGRLANQPQHF.

The V and J genes are TRBV7-9 and TRBJ1-4; D call uncertain. The V and J ends lost 1 base and 10 bases respectively, with 16 bases between them. CDR3 size: 15 residues. From germline, CDR1 is SEHNR and CDR2 FQNEAQ (reference sequence). The CDR3 nucleotides are TGTGCCAGCAGCTTAGATGTCGAGCCTCGGGGAAAACTGTTTTTT. It yields the protein CASSLDVEPRGKLFF.

This chain uses TRBV6-5 with TRBJ1-6; 8 positions match TRBD1. CDR1 is MNHEY, CDR2 SVGAGI, per germline. The CDR3 contains 13 residues. V lost 8 bases and J lost 7; bases outside the gene matches: 4. The CDR3 spells CASGTGLNSPLHF. The CDR3 region has the DNA TGTGCCAGCGGGACAGGCCTAAATTCACCCCTCCACTTT.

This clone was seen only once. V and J are TRBV6-6 and TRBJ2-1; D is unclear. Germline V gives CDR1 MNHNY, CDR2 SVGAGI (reference sequence). There are 15 residues in the CDR3. The V gene lost 6 bases and the J gene lost 4 bases, with 16 bases spanning the gap. The CDR3 DNA reads as TGTGCCAGCAGGCCTCTACTGAGCCCTTACAATGAGCAGTTCTTC. Amino acids: CASRPLLSPYNEQFF.

The chain couples TRBV9 to TRBJ2-4; D not certain. Trimming shortened V by 0 bases and J by 3 bases, and 16 bases separated the two germline ends. Germline assignment: CDR1 SGDLS and CDR2 YYNGEE. The CDR3 sequence is 17 residues long. The CDR3 sequence is CASSVGFLTESKNIQYF. The CDR3 DNA reads TGTGCCAGCAGCGTAGGGTTCCTCACGGAGAGCAAAAACATTCAGTACTTC.

This chain links TRBV4-2 with TRBJ2-1; 10 nucleotides line up with TRBD2. This CDR3 region has 15 residues. Germline V gene data show CDR1 as LGHNA and CDR2 as YNFKEQ. J gave up 7 bases and V 1 base, and 4 bases lay outside the gene matches. The CDR3 sequence: CASSQATSGLNEQFF. The CDR3 bases are TGTGCCAGCAGCCAAGCGACTAGCGGGTTGAATGAGCAGTTCTTC.

This chain links TRBV19 with TRBJ2-2, with 12 bases identical to TRBD1. V was pared by 6 bases and J by 5 bases, with 7 bases of the junction left unmatched. Germline lookup yields CDR1 LNHDA and CDR2 SQIVND (reference sequence). CDR3 length: 16 residues. CDR3 DNA sequence: TGTGCCAGTAGCAGGGACAGGGGGCTTGAGACCGGGGAGCTGTTTTTT. As protein: CASSRDRGLETGELFF.

The rearrangement joins TRBV11-3 to TRBJ2-7; weak D call: TRBD1 (6 bases). With 5 bases removed from V and 1 base from J, the gap between germline ends came to 12 bases. The germline V gene has CDR1 SGHNT and CDR2 YENEEA. The CDR3 sequence is 14 residues long. The CDR3 loop is CASSLRGGSYEQYF. CDR3 nucleotides: TGTGCCAGCAGCCTTCGAGGGGGTTCCTACGAGCAGTACTTC.

The chain combines TRBV5-1 with TRBJ1-1; 8 bases fit TRBD1. The V gene end was trimmed by 4 bases and the J gene end by 2 bases; junction bases not matched to a gene: 4. CDR1 SGHRS and CDR2 YFSETQ come from the germline V gene. The length of the CDR3 is 14 residues. In DNA form, the CDR3 reads TGCGCCAGCAGCGTGGGGACAGGCAACACTGAAGCTTTCTTT. Amino acids: CASSVGTGNTEAFF.

The chain employs TRBV2 and TRBJ1-3, with 8 bases lining up with TRBD1. Germline loops: CDR1 SNHLY, CDR2 FYNNEI. The CDR3 totals 15 residues. The V and J ends lost 5 bases and 3 bases, in that order; junction bases with no gene match: 6. Written as DNA, the CDR3 is TGTGCCAGCAGTCCCCCCGGGACAGGTGGAAACACCATATATTTT. This codes for CASSPPGTGGNTIYF.